The rows below give T cell receptor beta chains drawn from one sample of a study of blood T cells in healthy people across ages. TCRdb recomputed calls from the 5' RACE reads with MiXCR, one row per CDR3 protein. The data contain 850,000 to 1,000,000 distinct CDR3 sequences, roughly 51% of them seen just once; the ten biggest clones take up about a fifth. Sequencing was carried out using blood. Source of these receptors: a woman between 55 and 75 years old in good health. CDR3s include the opening cysteine and the closing phenylalanine or tryptophan. D genes are given only for firm matches. Size values are once, few and many counts, or a class for expanded clones, and some rows have none.

J: TRBJ2-7; D: TRBD2; V: TRBV20-1; size: -; CDR3: CSASRSTSGIYEQYF; DNA: TGCAGTGCTAGTAGATCGACTAGCGGCATTTACGAGCAGTACTTC
J: TRBJ2-1; D: TRBD2; V: TRBV20-1; size: -; CDR3: CSASSGSPTYNEQFF; DNA: TGCAGTGCCAGTAGCGGGAGTCCCACCTACAATGAGCAGTTCTTC
J: TRBJ2-7; D: -; V: TRBV24-1; size: -; CDR3: CATRGGRTGEQYF; DNA: TGTGCCACCAGGGGAGGCCGGACCGGCGAGCAGTACTTC
J: TRBJ1-5; D: TRBD1; V: TRBV3-1; size: -; CDR3: CASSQGTGSVPQHF; DNA: TGTGCCAGCAGCCAAGGGACAGGGTCTGTACCCCAGCATTTT
J: TRBJ2-5; D: -; V: TRBV28; size: -; CDR3: CASSWGRRRGEQYF; DNA: TGTGCCAGCAGTTGGGGGAGGAGGAGGGGGGAGCAGTACTTC
J: TRBJ2-7; D: TRBD1; V: TRBV2; size: many; CDR3: CATGQNYEQYF; DNA: TGTGCCACGGGACAGAACTACGAGCAGTACTTC
J: TRBJ1-6; D: -; V: TRBV7-2; size: -; CDR3: CASSFIPLRSSYNSPLHF; DNA: TGTGCCAGCAGCTTTATACCTCTGCGGAGCTCCTATAATTCACCCCTCCACTTT
J: TRBJ2-1; D: -; V: TRBV28; size: -; CDR3: CAARSYNEQFF; DNA: TGTGCAGCTCGCTCCTACAATGAGCAGTTCTTC
J: TRBJ2-7; D: TRBD2; V: TRBV6-5; size: few; CDR3: CASSYGGSYNEQYF; DNA: TGTGCTAGCAGTTACGGGGGGTCCTACAATGAGCAGTACTTC
J: TRBJ2-3; D: -; V: TRBV7-9; size: few; CDR3: CASSHIRADTQYF; DNA: TGTGCCAGCAGCCACATCCGCGCAGATACGCAGTATTTT
J: TRBJ2-3; D: -; V: TRBV7-2; size: -; CDR3: CASSLAIATDTQYF; DNA: TGTGCCAGCAGCTTAGCTATAGCCACAGATACGCAGTATTTT
J: TRBJ1-1; D: -; V: TRBV25-1; size: -; CDR3: CASSLRTQTGNTEAFF; DNA: TGTGCCAGCAGTCTCCGGACCCAGACCGGGAACACTGAAGCTTTCTTT
J: TRBJ2-2; D: -; V: TRBV21-1; size: -; CDR3: CASSSGTSGRGGNTGELFF; DNA: TGTGCCAGCAGCAGTGGGACTAGCGGGAGAGGCGGAAACACCGGGGAGCTGTTTTTT
J: TRBJ2-3; D: -; V: TRBV12-3/TRBV12-4; size: once; CDR3: CASSFSSSTDTQYF; DNA: TGTGCCAGCAGTTTTTCGAGCTCCACAGATACGCAGTATTTT
J: TRBJ2-3; D: -; V: TRBV28; size: -; CDR3: CASSPPQSGTDTQYF; DNA: TGTGCCAGCAGTCCTCCGCAATCGGGCACAGATACGCAGTATTTT
J: TRBJ2-5; D: -; V: TRBV7-8; size: -; CDR3: CASSLGFDQETQYF; DNA: TGTGCCAGCAGCTTAGGATTCGACCAAGAGACCCAGTACTTC
J: TRBJ2-1; D: TRBD2; V: TRBV10-3; size: -; CDR3: CAISDPGREEFGFTQFF; DNA: TGTGCCATCAGTGACCCCGGGCGGGAGGAGTTTGGATTTACACAGTTCTTC
J: TRBJ2-7; D: -; V: TRBV3-1; size: -; CDR3: CASSQGAREAYEQYF; DNA: TGTGCCAGCAGCCAAGGGGCCCGTGAGGCTTACGAGCAGTACTTC
J: TRBJ1-2; D: -; V: TRBV20-1; size: -; CDR3: CSASRDTLYGYTF; DNA: TGCAGTGCTAGCCGGGACACCCTCTATGGCTACACCTTC
J: TRBJ2-7; D: -; V: TRBV4-2; size: many; CDR3: CASSQVGTGTYEQYF; DNA: TGTGCCAGCAGCCAAGTGGGGACCGGAACGTACGAGCAGTACTTC
J: TRBJ2-1; D: TRBD2; V: TRBV7-9; size: -; CDR3: CASSVYPSGTEQFF; DNA: TGTGCCAGCAGCGTATACCCTAGCGGGACTGAGCAGTTCTTC
J: TRBJ2-1; D: -; V: TRBV6-5; size: -; CDR3: CASSRAAPGNEQFF; DNA: TGTGCCAGCAGTCGGGCGGCTCCGGGCAATGAGCAGTTCTTC
J: TRBJ2-7; D: -; V: TRBV5-1; size: -; CDR3: CASSWGWEQYF; DNA: TGCGCCAGCAGCTGGGGGTGGGAGCAGTACTTC
J: TRBJ1-2; D: -; V: TRBV6-6; size: -; CDR3: CASKVIRENYGYTF; DNA: TGTGCCAGCAAGGTTATCAGGGAAAACTATGGCTACACCTTC
J: TRBJ1-5; D: -; V: TRBV5-5; size: few; CDR3: CASSLFLAGPGRNQPQHF; DNA: TGTGCCAGCAGCTTGTTTTTGGCGGGCCCGGGTCGCAATCAGCCCCAGCATTTT
J: TRBJ1-4; D: TRBD1; V: TRBV29-1; size: -; CDR3: CSVGWTGIKEKLFF; DNA: TGCAGCGTTGGGTGGACAGGGATTAAGGAAAAACTGTTTTTT
J: TRBJ1-4; D: -; V: TRBV13; size: -; CDR3: CASSLNSAGEEKLFF; DNA: TGTGCCAGCAGCTTAAACTCCGCGGGAGAGGAAAAACTGTTTTTT
J: TRBJ2-4; D: -; V: TRBV29-1; size: many; CDR3: CSVRSGRSIQYF; DNA: TGCAGCGTTAGGTCCGGGCGCAGCATTCAGTACTTC
J: TRBJ2-3; D: -; V: TRBV20-1; size: many; CDR3: CSARFRGDTQYF; DNA: TGCAGTGCTAGATTTAGAGGGGATACGCAGTATTTT
J: TRBJ2-3; D: TRBD2; V: TRBV15; size: few; CDR3: CATSKAGGSSTDTQYF; DNA: TGTGCCACCAGCAAAGCGGGAGGTAGTAGCACAGATACGCAGTATTTT
J: TRBJ2-7; D: -; V: TRBV6-5; size: -; CDR3: CASSRPGGSYEQYF; DNA: TGTGCCAGCAGTAGGCCGGGCGGCTCCTACGAGCAGTACTTC
J: TRBJ2-7; D: -; V: TRBV5-1; size: -; CDR3: CASSLTTGTREQYF; DNA: TGCGCCAGCAGCTTGACCACAGGGACCCGCGAGCAGTACTTC
J: TRBJ2-7; D: -; V: TRBV12-3/TRBV12-4; size: -; CDR3: CASSLILILDEQYF; DNA: TGTGCCAGCAGTTTGATACTCATATTGGACGAGCAGTACTTC
J: TRBJ2-7; D: -; V: TRBV7-3; size: many; CDR3: CASSLGPTSYEQYF; DNA: TGTGCCAGCAGCTTAGGCCCGACCTCCTACGAGCAGTACTTC
J: TRBJ2-7; D: TRBD2; V: TRBV10-3; size: -; CDR3: CAISEYSGRAYEQYF; DNA: TGTGCCATCAGTGAGTATAGCGGGAGGGCCTACGAGCAGTACTTC
J: TRBJ1-2; D: -; V: TRBV7-2; size: once; CDR3: CASSRDGYYGYTF; DNA: TGTGCCAGCAGCCGCGACGGATACTATGGCTACACCTTC
J: TRBJ2-3; D: TRBD1; V: TRBV12-3/TRBV12-4; size: many; CDR3: CASSLTGGSTDTQYF; DNA: TGTGCCAGCAGTTTGACAGGGGGAAGCACAGATACGCAGTATTTT
J: TRBJ2-6; D: -; V: TRBV24-1; size: few; CDR3: CATSEQTVSGANVLTF; DNA: TGTGCCACCAGTGAACAGACAGTCTCTGGGGCCAACGTCCTGACTTTC
J: TRBJ2-7; D: -; V: TRBV4-1; size: few; CDR3: CASSQGDTRYEQYF; DNA: TGCGCCAGCAGCCAAGGGGACACGCGATACGAGCAGTACTTC
J: TRBJ2-1; D: TRBD2; V: TRBV9; size: -; CDR3: CASSGTGTSGIYEQFF; DNA: TGTGCCAGCAGCGGGACCGGGACTAGCGGGATCTATGAGCAGTTCTTC
J: TRBJ1-2; D: -; V: TRBV7-9; size: -; CDR3: CAGEGGSAYGYTF; DNA: TGTGCCGGAGAGGGTGGCAGTGCCTATGGCTACACCTTC
J: TRBJ2-7; D: -; V: TRBV28; size: -; CDR3: CASIKGPLSSYEQYF; DNA: TGTGCCAGCATTAAGGGGCCCCTAAGCTCCTACGAGCAGTACTTC
J: TRBJ1-2; D: -; V: TRBV2; size: few; CDR3: CASSGRQTNYGYTF; DNA: TGTGCCAGCAGTGGTCGACAGACTAACTATGGCTACACCTTC